The rows below give T cell receptor beta chains drawn from one sample of a study of siplizumab effects on memory and regulatory T cells. The data were produced by immunoSEQ multiplex PCR, yet TCRdb's version contains in-frame clones alone and is incomplete. The sample holds over 85,000 clones, roughly 95% seen once. Sequencing was performed on naive CD4+ T cells sorted from blood. The receptor source for this set is a human donor in good health. Each CDR3 is given with its conserved first and last residue. Each record gives: J gene, clone size, V gene, D gene, CDR3 DNA, CDR3 protein. D genes are given only for firm matches. For some rows the clone size is stated as once, few or many, or as a class when expanded; others skip it.

J: TRBJ2-3
size: -
V: TRBV4-2
D: TRBD2
DNA: TGTGCCAGCAGCCAAGATTGGCGGGGGGGCCAAAGTTCGGGCACAGATACGCAGTATTTT
CDR3: CASSQDWRGGQSSGTDTQYF

J: TRBJ2-3
size: -
V: TRBV20-1
D: -
DNA: TGCAGTGCTAGTTACGCAGATACGCAGTATTTT
CDR3: CSASYADTQYF

J: TRBJ1-5
size: -
V: TRBV15
D: -
DNA: TGTGCCACCAGCAGAGCTAATCAGCCCCAGCATTTT
CDR3: CATSRANQPQHF

J: TRBJ1-4
size: -
V: TRBV10-3
D: -
DNA: TGTGCCATCAGGGGGCAAACTAATGAAAAACTGTTTTTT
CDR3: CAIRGQTNEKLFF

J: TRBJ2-5
size: -
V: TRBV27
D: TRBD1
DNA: TGTGCCAGCAAACAGGGGCTCCAAGAGACCCAGTACTTC
CDR3: CASKQGLQETQYF

J: TRBJ2-5
size: -
V: TRBV7-7
D: TRBD2
DNA: TGTGCCAGCAGCACCCCTCTAGCGGGGGGGCAGGAGACCCAGTACTTC
CDR3: CASSTPLAGGQETQYF

J: TRBJ2-7
size: -
V: TRBV7-6
D: TRBD1
DNA: TGTGCCAGCAGCTTAGGAGCAGGACAGGGATACTACGAGCAGTACTTC
CDR3: CASSLGAGQGYYEQYF

J: TRBJ2-2
size: -
V: TRBV11-3
D: -
DNA: TGTGCCAGCAGCTTAAGGGGGAAGGGGACCGGGGAGCTGTTTTTT
CDR3: CASSLRGKGTGELFF

J: TRBJ1-2
size: -
V: TRBV18
D: TRBD1
DNA: TGTGCCAGCTCACAGGGGGCGTACTATGGCTACACCTTC
CDR3: CASSQGAYYGYTF

J: TRBJ1-2
size: once
V: TRBV29-1
D: -
DNA: TGCAGCGCACCTAGCCAGGGAAATGGGGGCTACACCTTC
CDR3: CSAPSQGNGGYTF

J: TRBJ1-6
size: few
V: TRBV9
D: -
DNA: TGTGCCAGCAGCAACCACGTGGGAGAATGGGGTCCACCCCTCCACTTT
CDR3: CASSNHVGEWGPPLHF

J: TRBJ2-1
size: -
V: TRBV9
D: TRBD1
DNA: TGTGCCAGCAGCCCGACAGGGAGCTCCTACAATGAGCAGTTCTTC
CDR3: CASSPTGSSYNEQFF

J: TRBJ1-1
size: -
V: TRBV10-3
D: TRBD1
DNA: TGTGCCACCAGTCCGGGACAGGGTTTAATCACTGAAGCTTTCTTT
CDR3: CATSPGQGLITEAFF

J: TRBJ2-1
size: -
V: TRBV23-1
D: -
DNA: TGCGCCAGCCATAAGGGAATCTCCTACAATGAGCAGTTCTTC
CDR3: CASHKGISYNEQFF

J: TRBJ2-3
size: once
V: TRBV29-1
D: TRBD1
DNA: TGCAGCGTTGACACGACAGGGGTTGGGGATACGCAGTATTTT
CDR3: CSVDTTGVGDTQYF

J: TRBJ2-5
size: -
V: TRBV18
D: -
DNA: TGTGCCAGCTCACCGCGGGATGCCCAGTACTTC
CDR3: CASSPRDAQYF

J: TRBJ2-2
size: -
V: TRBV4-3
D: -
DNA: TGCGCCAGCAGCCAAGAATCATACACCGGGGAGCTGTTTTTT
CDR3: CASSQESYTGELFF

J: TRBJ2-7
size: -
V: TRBV18
D: TRBD1
DNA: TGTGCCAGCTCACCACTAAAGGGACAGGGGTCCTACGAGCAGTACTTC
CDR3: CASSPLKGQGSYEQYF

J: TRBJ2-3
size: -
V: TRBV7-9
D: TRBD2
DNA: TGTGCCAGCAGCCACCTTGGGCGGGGGGCTGACGCAGATACGCAGTATTTT
CDR3: CASSHLGRGADADTQYF

J: TRBJ2-3
size: few
V: TRBV2
D: -
DNA: TGTGCCAGCAGTGTTCAGGAGGGGAATACGCAGTATTTT
CDR3: CASSVQEGNTQYF

J: TRBJ2-1
size: -
V: TRBV7-3
D: TRBD2
DNA: TGTGCCAGCAGCTCCCTGGGAAGCGGGGGGCCCCATGAGCAGTTCTTC
CDR3: CASSSLGSGGPHEQFF